The 29 T cell receptor beta chains given below trace back to one sample, sequenced in a study of tumor-infiltrating lymphocytes in primary liver carcinoma. The investigators made TCR beta cDNA from approximately 500 ng total RNA, using a constant-region primer. Three nested multiplex PCR rounds, a slightly modified ARM-PCR method, built the TCR beta libraries. Both of the initial two PCR rounds ran for around 9 cycles and employed TRBV1-TRBV30 forward primers alongside a C-beta reverse primer. TCRdb reanalysed the multiplex PCR reads using MiXCR and keeps one entry per CDR3 protein. Of 120,000 or so distinct CDR3 sequences in the sample, roughly three fifths were seen once. Co-extracted RNA and DNA came from roughly 20-30 mg of unsorted bulk tissue. The sequencing input was liver tumor tissue from sampling region 1. Subset noted: tumor region T1, superior pole. Receptors originate from a woman in her sixties with primary liver carcinoma and hepatitis B virus infection.

For this clonotype: This clone may be a read error of a much larger clone one base away. The chain couples TRBV7-9 to TRBJ2-7; 9 bases are shared with TRBD1. The CDR3 is 14 amino acids. V lost 6 bases and J lost 2; bases outside the gene matches: 5. Germline V gene data show CDR1 as SEHNR and CDR2 as FQNEAQ (reference sequence). CDR3 region: CASRLDRGPYEQYF. The CDR3 coding sequence is TGTGCCAGCAGATTGGACAGGGGACCCTACGAGCAGTACTTC.

This clonotype showed up many times. CDR3 bases: TGCGCCAGCAGCCATGTAGCGGGAGGTGCCTACAATGAGCAGTTCTTC. Translated: CASSHVAGGAYNEQFF. The rearrangement joins TRBV4-1 to TRBJ2-1; 10 bases line up with TRBD2. Germline lookup yields CDR1 MGHRA and CDR2 YSYEKL. V trimming: 3 bases; J trimming: 2 bases; junction bases outside the gene matches: 4. The CDR3 extends over 16 amino acids.

Notes on this clonotype: Being one base from a much bigger clone, this may be a read error. The chain employs TRBV10-3 and TRBJ1-2; D gene unclear. This CDR3 contains 12 residues. V was clipped by 6 bases and J by 4 bases, with 9 bases between them. Per the germline V gene, CDR1 is ENHRY and CDR2 is SYGVKD. In nucleotides, the CDR3 is TGTGCCATCAGGGGGAATCGCTATGGCTACACCTTC. Protein: CAIRGNRYGYTF.

This clonotype has a handful of counts. The rearrangement links TRBV11-2 to TRBJ2-7; 7 bases align to TRBD2. V trimming: 6 bases; J trimming: 5 bases; junction bases outside the gene matches: 19. CDR3 size: 17 residues. In germline, CDR1 is SGHAT, CDR2 FQNNGV. CDR3 region: CASSSQRTSGLTHEQYF. The CDR3 DNA sequence: TGTGCCAGCAGTTCACAACGGACTAGTGGGCTGACCCACGAGCAGTACTTC.

This clonotype was seen repeatedly, ten times or more. The genes are TRBV4-2 and TRBJ2-5, with 7 bases aligning to TRBD2. CDR1 is LGHNA, CDR2 YNFKEQ, per germline. This CDR3 spans 19 amino acids. J gave up 2 bases and V 2 bases, and 17 bases lay outside the gene matches. The CDR3 spells CASSQRAPTGGSSQETQYF. The CDR3 DNA reads as TGTGCCAGCAGCCAAAGGGCCCCCACGGGAGGAAGCAGTCAAGAGACCCAGTACTTC.

Note on this clonotype: Compared with germline, one end of the junction differs, possibly owing to a read error. This CDR3 reads CASSCGSYNSPLHF. The CDR3, as DNA: TGTGCCAGCAGTTGCGGGAGCTATAATTCACCCCTTCACTTT. This chain uses TRBV6-5 with TRBJ1-6; D is unclear. The V gene's germline CDR1 is MNHEY and CDR2 SVGAGI. This CDR3 contains 14 residues.

V is TRBV6-5 and J is TRBJ1-1; possible D gene TRBD1, 5 bases. The germline V and J ends were trimmed by 8 bases and 4 bases, with 20 bases remaining between them. The CDR3 extends over 15 amino acids. Germline V gene sequence: CDR1 MNHEY, CDR2 SVGAGI. The CDR3 nucleotides read TGTGCCAGCGGTTGCTCGTATGGGGGACTCACTGAAGCTTTCTTT. Translating it yields CASGCSYGGLTEAFF.

On this clonotype: This may stem from a read error, because a much larger clone lies one nucleotide away. This chain uses TRBV28 with TRBJ2-1, with D hard to call. V gave up 5 bases and J gave up 8 bases, with 16 bases separating them. Germline CDR1 and CDR2: MDHEN and SYDVKM. The CDR3 covers 14 residues. As DNA, the CDR3 is TGTGCCAGCAGTACCCTCCGGACGGCATATGAGCAGTTCTTC. It translates to CASSTLRTAYEQFF.

This clonotype was counted only a few times. The chain recombines TRBV25-1 with TRBJ2-1; TRBD2 agrees at 10 bases. Germline trimming cut 4 bases from V and 10 bases from J; bases unmatched to any gene: 13. There are 16 residues in the CDR3. CDR1 MGHDK and CDR2 SYGVNS come from the germline V gene. CDR3 region: CASSGLRSGRAREQFF. CDR3 in DNA: TGTGCCAGCAGTGGCCTCCGGAGCGGGAGGGCCAGGGAGCAGTTCTTC.

Notes on this clonotype: At one end, the junction sequence differs from germline, possibly due to a read error. V gene TRBV11-2 combines with J gene TRBJ2-7, with 8 nucleotides matching TRBD2. The CDR3 sequence is 18 residues long. Germline assignment: CDR1 SGHAT and CDR2 FQNNGV. This CDR3 is CAGSLDWVSLAGPYELYF. CDR3 DNA sequence: TGTGCCGGCAGCTTAGATTGGGTCAGTCTAGCGGGTCCCTACGAGTTGTACTTC.

On this clonotype itself: The conserved closing phenylalanine or tryptophan is absent in this CDR3, likely reflecting a read error. V usage is TRBV11-3 and J usage is TRBJ2-1; tentatively, D is TRBD2 (7 bases). Germline values: CDR1 SGHNT, CDR2 YENEEA. The CDR3 spans 17 residues. The DNA for the CDR3 is TGTGCAAGCAGCTCCCGGGGGGCGCGGACCATGGGCAATGAGCAGTTCCTA. This codes for CASSSRGARTMGNEQFL.

In its sample, this clonotype ranks as medium-sized (0.01 to 0.1%). This sequence joins TRBV10-3 and TRBJ2-7, with TRBD2 matching 13 bases. V shed 5 bases and J 5 bases; nucleotides not matched to a gene: 9. This CDR3 comprises 16 residues. The V gene's germline CDR1 is ENHRY and CDR2 SYGVKD. CDR3 in DNA: TGTGCCATCAGTACCAAACCGGGACTAGCGGGAAACGAGCAGTACTTC. Protein: CAISTKPGLAGNEQYF.

A note on this clonotype: Given a much more abundant clone one base away, this may be a read error. The chain has TRBV28 and TRBJ2-4, with TRBD2 matching over 9 bases. CDR3 length: 16 residues. Germline CDR1 MDHEN, CDR2 SYDVKM. CDR3 sequence (DNA): TGTGCCAGCAGTACCCTAGCGGGACTAGCCAAAGACATTCAGTACTTC. Translating gives CASSTLAGLAKDIQYF.

Remarks on this clonotype: The CDR3 does not end in the conserved phenylalanine or tryptophan, so this is likely a read error. V usage is TRBV11-2 and J usage is TRBJ2-3; D perhaps matches TRBD2 (5 bases). V shed 4 bases and J shed 5 bases, with 19 bases lying between them. Germline CDR1 is SGHAT and CDR2 is FQNNGV. The CDR3 loop spans 16 amino acids. The CDR3 sequence is CASSSPPSYPKDTQYL. CDR3 bases: TGTGCCAGCAGCTCACCCCCTAGCTACCCCAAAGATACGCAGTATCTT.

A remark on this clonotype: One end of the junction is discordant with germline, which a read error may explain. The rearrangement links TRBV6-1 to TRBJ1-5; 7 bases fit TRBD1. Germline V gene lookup returns CDR1 MNHNS and CDR2 SASEGT. This CDR3 spans 17 amino acids. Here the CDR3 reads CACSLMDATGLNQPQRF. The CDR3 region has the DNA TGTGCCTGCAGTCTTATGGATGCGACAGGGCTCAATCAGCCCCAGCGTTTT.

A note on this clonotype: It is likely a read error, because the conserved phenylalanine at the end of the CDR3 is missing. The chain combines TRBV11-2 with TRBJ2-3, with D tentatively TRBD1 (5 bases). The J call may be incorrect, as the DNA end agrees better with TRBJ1-5. CDR3 size: 15 residues. Germline CDR1 is SGHAT and CDR2 is FQNNGV. DNA for the CDR3: TGTGCCAGCAGCTTAGATCAGGGCTACACAGATACGCAGCATTTA. Protein product: CASSLDQGYTDTQHL.

This clonotype was seen a single time. Germline is not matched at one junction end, which may reflect a read error. The chain combines TRBV15 with TRBJ1-1; D uncertain. CDR1 LNHNV and CDR2 YYDKDF come from the germline V gene (reference sequence). The CDR3 is 14 residues long. The CDR3 loop reads CATSSLPLNTEASF. As DNA, the CDR3 is TGTGCCACCAGCTCTCTTCCCCTGAACACTGAAGCTTCCTTT.

This clonotype was recorded once. Germline is not matched at one junction end, which may reflect a read error. The chain has TRBV12-3 or TRBV12-4 and TRBJ1-3, with D possibly matching TRBD1 (6 bases). The CDR3 consists of 16 residues. CDR3 coding DNA: TGTGCCAGCAGTTTCGAAACAGGGCGCTCTGGAAACACGATATATTTT. Its protein is CASSFETGRSGNTIYF.

Comments on this clonotype: Given the absence of the conserved phenylalanine or tryptophan at the CDR3 end, a read error is likely. The chain is built from TRBV11-2 and TRBJ2-7; possibly TRBD2 for D (5 bases). V lost 7 bases and J lost 4, with 23 bases in between. The CDR3 length is 16 residues. CDR1 is SGHAT, CDR2 FQNNGV, per germline. The CDR3 is CASTKTTLRARYEQYP. The CDR3 bases are TGTGCCAGCACCAAGACAACGCTGAGGGCCAGGTACGAGCAGTACCCC.

This clonotype was found a few times. The gene calls are TRBV4-1 and TRBJ2-7, with D perhaps matching TRBD1 (6 bases). Looked up from germline, CDR1 is MGHRA and CDR2 is YSYEKL. The CDR3 spans 15 residues. Trimming removed 5 bases at V and 5 bases at J, with 19 bases between. This CDR3 is CASSYNCRGPHEQYF. The CDR3 bases are TGCGCCAGCAGCTATAACTGCAGGGGACCCCACGAGCAGTACTTC.

This clonotype was detected once. At one boundary the junction diverges from the germline segment, which might be a read error. The CDR3 DNA reads TGCAGCGTCGGCCATAGTTCCGGGACAGGGGGCCAGCAATACTTC. Translation gives CSVGHSSGTGGQQYF. J is TRBJ2-7 and V is TRBV29-1; 12 bases map to TRBD1. Germline V CDR1 and CDR2: SQVTM, ANQGSEA. The CDR3 loop spans 15 amino acids.

This chain links TRBV11-2 with TRBJ2-7; 10 nucleotides align to TRBD1. Per germline, CDR1 SGHAT and CDR2 FQNNGV. Trimming took 5 bases from V and 8 from J; bases not matched to a gene: 15. This CDR3 is 16 amino acids long. The CDR3, as DNA: TGTGCCAGCAGCCCCCCCGGACAGGGGGACCGTATGCAGCAGTACTTC. Translation gives CASSPPGQGDRMQQYF. The whole variable domain, filled in from reference TRBV11-2 and TRBJ2-7, reads EAGVAQSPRYKIIEKRQSVAFWCNPISGHATLYWYQQILGQGPKLLIQFQNNGVVDDSQLPKDRFSAERLKGVDSTLKIQPAKLEDSAVYLCASSPPGQGDRMQQYFGPGTRLTVT.

Comments on this clonotype: A much larger clone differs from this one at a single base, so this may be a read error. The J gene is TRBJ2-6, the V gene TRBV7-9; TRBD2 might be the D (5 bases). Germline loops: CDR1 SEHNR, CDR2 FQNEAQ (reference sequence). The CDR3 extends over 15 amino acids. The V and J ends lost 1 base and 7 bases respectively, with 11 bases between them. CDR3 region: CASSLGGRDANVLTF. The CDR3 nucleotides read TGTGCCAGCAGCTTAGGCGGGCGAGATGCCAACGTCCTGACTTTC.

About this clonotype: An end of the junction differs from the germline gene, which may be a read error. This chain joins TRBV11-2 and TRBJ2-3; TRBD2 is a possible D gene (6 bases). The CDR3 is 15 amino acids. Germline V gene sequence: CDR1 SGHAT, CDR2 FQNNGV. DNA of the CDR3: TGTGCCAGCAGCCCGAGACTAGTTAGCACTGATACGCAGTATTTT. Its protein is CASSPRLVSTDTQYF.

The sample holds many counts of this clonotype. V gene TRBV11-3 combines with J gene TRBJ2-3; 11 bases match TRBD1. V gave up 5 bases and J gave up 4 bases; unmatched junction bases: 11. Germline assignment: CDR1 SGHNT and CDR2 YENEEA. There are 17 residues in the CDR3. The CDR3 loop is CASSRAAGQGASDTQYF. Here the CDR3 DNA reads TGTGCCAGCAGCCGGGCGGCCGGACAGGGGGCCTCAGATACGCAGTATTTT.

V gene TRBV11-2 combines with J gene TRBJ2-7; 8 positions match TRBD2. CDR1 is SGHAT, CDR2 FQNNGV, per germline. The CDR3 contains 16 residues. V lost 4 bases, J lost 10 bases, and 18 bases stayed unmatched. The CDR3 DNA reads TGTGCCAGCAGCTACTGCGGGGGGACCTCGGGAAGCGAACAGTACTTC. This gives the protein CASSYCGGTSGSEQYF. Together with reference TRBV11-2 and TRBJ2-7, the CDR3 gives the full variable domain: EAGVAQSPRYKIIEKRQSVAFWCNPISGHATLYWYQQILGQGPKLLIQFQNNGVVDDSQLPKDRFSAERLKGVDSTLKIQPAKLEDSAVYLCASSYCGGTSGSEQYFGPGTRLTVT.

In the case of this clonotype: Its ends do not fully match the called genes, so a read error is possible. The chain couples TRBV6-5 to TRBJ2-1; 8 bases line up with TRBD2. Germline V gene sequence: CDR1 MNHEY, CDR2 SVGAGI. The CDR3 length is 17 residues. CDR3 bases: TGTGCCAGCAGACACTTAAGCGGGAGTGCAGCCTACCATGAACAGTTCTTC. Translating gives CASRHLSGSAAYHEQFF.

The chain has TRBV5-1 and TRBJ2-2; TRBD1 is a possible D gene (6 bases). This CDR3 has 15 amino acids. Trimming removed 5 bases at V and 5 bases at J, with 16 bases between. CDR1 is SGHRS and CDR2 is YFSETQ in the germline V gene. The CDR3 nucleotides are TGCGCCAGCAGTCAACAGGGATCGGATACCGGGGAGCTGTTTTTT. This gives the protein CASSQQGSDTGELFF.

Comment on this clonotype: With a much larger clone just one base away, this may be a read error. The genes are TRBV4-1 and TRBJ1-4; no clear D gene. The CDR3 extends over 16 amino acids. The ends were cut back, 0 bases at V and 10 bases at J, with 18 bases in the middle. Germline CDR1 and CDR2: MGHRA and YSYEKL. The CDR3 DNA sequence: TGCGCCAGCAGCCAAGATGGGGTTCTCAAGAGCGGAAAACTGTTTTTT. Its translation is CASSQDGVLKSGKLFF.